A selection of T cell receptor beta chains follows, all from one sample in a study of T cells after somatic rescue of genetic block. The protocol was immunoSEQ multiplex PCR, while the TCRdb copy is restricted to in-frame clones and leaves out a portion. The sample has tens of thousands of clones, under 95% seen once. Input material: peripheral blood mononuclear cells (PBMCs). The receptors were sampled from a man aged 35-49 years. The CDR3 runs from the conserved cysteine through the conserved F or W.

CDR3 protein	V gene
CASSAPGQGSYEQYF	TRBV27
CATLDSYTEAFF	TRBV10-3
CASSSMGYEAFF	TRBV7-2
CASSKLGLAGVSSYNEQFF	TRBV7-2
CASSLGGGNYEQYF	TRBV28
CASSPQGQINQPQHF	TRBV6-1
CATTTGEDQPQHF	TRBV6-6
CASSYLAGRQETQYF	TRBV28
CASSLARVGPNTGELFF	TRBV7-8
CASSPTGVNTGELFF	TRBV5-4
CASSQVGYGYTF	TRBV4-1
CASSLYPRDDNEKLFF	TRBV28
CASSFGGQQETQYF	TRBV28
CASSLGTGYTDEQYF	TRBV11-3
CASTPGGQTNQPQHF	TRBV28
CASSLNSGERNQPQHF	TRBV4-2
CASSATEAQPQHF	TRBV6-1
CASSLSPSGRYHEQYF	TRBV27
CASSLQGQPQHF	TRBV5-6
CASSSPALAGPQETQYF	TRBV5-4
CASSLIGGAGGYTF	TRBV27
CASRTTQGTSNQPQHF	TRBV4-2
CASSPGTSGGFLVF	TRBV5-1
CASSQGIAGGSTDTQYF	TRBV4-3
CASRTDRQGELFF	TRBV19
CAISATGFNQPQHF	TRBV10-3
CASSSRGTATQQTQYF	TRBV7-2
CASNPGLAKNIQYF	TRBV6-1
CASSQTGQLYEQYF	TRBV6-5
CASSQEGHSNQPQHF	TRBV9
CASTADRGLRYTF	TRBV28
CASSIWGAGGPETQYF	TRBV19
CASSPGLAIETQYF	TRBV5-4
CASSGPLGGQRQETQYF	TRBV5-1
CASSPGQGGYEQYF	TRBV7-6